The T cell receptor (beta chain) described here comes from a study of T cell repertoires in cytomegalovirus infection. This CDR3 is 15 amino acids long. Germline loops: CDR1 MDHEN, CDR2 SYDVKM. The germline V and J ends were trimmed by 5 bases and 8 bases, with 18 bases remaining between them. TCRdb reprocessed the reads via MiXCR and lists one record per CDR3 protein. The data show 160,000 or so distinct CDR3 sequences, over 15% seen once. This clonotype was detected a few times. This clonotype originated in a human donor in good health (CMV status not recorded). Some clones in this sample may be carry-over from other donors' samples. The chain employs TRBV28 and TRBJ1-4; D is possibly TRBD1 (6 bases). The sequenced material came from CD8+ T cells from PBMCs. The CDR3 coding sequence is TGTGCCAGCAGTGTCCGGGGGGGCGAGAGGGAAAAACTGTTTTTT. This translates into CASSVRGGEREKLFF.